The rows below give T cell receptor beta chains drawn from one sample of a study of early T cells in non-severe SARS-CoV-2 infection. TCRdb re-derived calls from the 5' RACE reads in MiXCR, one entry per CDR3 protein. The top ten hold over 4.5% of the sample, which has under 60,000 distinct CDR3 sequences, approximately 9% seen once. Sequences were derived from whole blood, sampled at baseline. These receptors were collected from an adult who was a healthcare worker with PCR-confirmed SARS-CoV-2 infection or an uninfected control (not recorded which). Each CDR3 is given with its conserved first and last residue. D genes are given only for firm matches. Size tells how often a clone was seen (once, few, many) or the class of an expanded clone, and some rows leave it out.

TRBJ2-1	many	.	TRBV10-3	TGTGCCATCAGTGAGGGAAACAATGAGCAGTTCTTC	CAISEGNNEQFF
TRBJ2-2	many	.	TRBV19	TGTGCCAGTAGTCTGCAGGCTTCGGGCGGGGAGCTGTTTTTT	CASSLQASGGELFF
TRBJ2-5	few	.	TRBV12-3/TRBV12-4	TGTGCCAGCAGTTCCGACCGCAGACTCCCGTACCAAGAGACCCAGTACTTC	CASSSDRRLPYQETQYF
TRBJ2-1	many	TRBD2	TRBV4-1	TGCGCCAGCAGCCAAGTGTACAGCGGGGGCGCCTACAATGAGCAGTTCTTC	CASSQVYSGGAYNEQFF
TRBJ1-5	.	TRBD1	TRBV3-1	TGTGCCAGCAGCCCGACAGGGCATAGCAATCAGCCCCAGCATTTT	CASSPTGHSNQPQHF
TRBJ2-2	.	TRBD2	TRBV24-1	TGTGCCACCAGTGATTTGGCCAGCGGGGGAGACACCGGGGAGCTGTTTTTT	CATSDLASGGDTGELFF
TRBJ2-2	many	.	TRBV21-1	TGTGCCAGCAGCAAAGCGGGACTAGCGGGAGATACCGGGGAGCTGTTTTTT	CASSKAGLAGDTGELFF
TRBJ1-1	few	.	TRBV7-2	TGTGCCAGCAGCTCGGGACGGAACACTGAAGCTTTCTTT	CASSSGRNTEAFF
TRBJ2-7	.	TRBD1	TRBV11-2	TGTGCCAGCAGCCCAGGGACAGTCCCTCTTGAGTACTTC	CASSPGTVPLEYF
TRBJ2-1	.	.	TRBV24-1	TGTGCCACCAGTGATCAGTACAATGAGCAGTTCTTC	CATSDQYNEQFF
TRBJ1-2	many	.	TRBV7-9	TGTGCCAGCAGCTCTCCTCTGAACTATGGCTACACCTTC	CASSSPLNYGYTF
TRBJ2-1	.	.	TRBV27	TGTGCCAGCAGCCCACAGAGGGTGAGGGGACTTGGCAATGAGCAGTTCTTC	CASSPQRVRGLGNEQFF
TRBJ1-2	.	.	TRBV7-9	TGTGCCAGCAGCTTAGGGGCCGGAAACTATGGCTACACCTTC	CASSLGAGNYGYTF
TRBJ2-3	few	TRBD2	TRBV2	TGTGGCAGCAGGGCTAGCGGGAGGGCCGGGCGAGATACGCAGTATTTT	CGSRASGRAGRDTQYF
TRBJ2-1	few	.	TRBV6-2/TRBV6-3	TGTGCCTCCCGATCCGCCCCCAATGAGCAGTTCTTC	CASRSAPNEQFF
TRBJ2-5	few	.	TRBV6-6	TGTGCCAGCAGTTACTTGCCCACGGAGACCCAGTACTTC	CASSYLPTETQYF
TRBJ2-3	few	.	TRBV10-3	TGTGCCACCAGATTAGGCGGAGAGGAAGATACGCAGTATTTT	CATRLGGEEDTQYF
TRBJ2-1	few	TRBD1	TRBV2	TGTGCCAGCAGGATTCAGGGTTCCGCAGGGGGTTTTGAGCAGTTCTTC	CASRIQGSAGGFEQFF
TRBJ2-4	.	TRBD1	TRBV18	TGTGCCAGCTCAGTAACAGGGGACATTCAGTACTTC	CASSVTGDIQYF